This T cell receptor (beta chain) was obtained from a study of blood T cell repertoires in COVID-19. Study overall: COVID-19 samples from acute and convalescent phases originated in the United States, Italy and Spain.

This CDR3 has 13 amino acids. Trimming shortened V by 6 bases and J by 5 bases, and 12 bases separated the two germline ends. Germline V CDR1 and CDR2: KGHSH, LQKENI. Original handling: Estimates of nucleated cell counts were drawn from the amplification of reference gene primers. Generated by immunoSEQ multiplex PCR, the TCRdb table keeps only in-frame clones and is missing some. That table furnishes V, J and clone size, whereas the DNA furnished D and trimming. The sample includes 130,000 or so clones, less than 90% of them seen just once. The TCR sequence derives from a human donor with COVID-19, enrolled during active disease. The donor label of this sample is uncertain. This chain links TRBV18 with TRBJ2-3; the D gene is possibly TRBD2 (6 bases). The sequencing sample was made of peripheral blood. DNA of the CDR3: TGTGCCAGCTCCCCCGGGAGCCGAGATACGCAGTATTTT. As protein: CASSPGSRDTQYF.